This T cell receptor (beta chain) was captured by sequencing in a study of blood T cell repertoires in COVID-19. Study details: PBMCs, B-cell-depleted T cells, or T cells were the source of the cDNA or gDNA that made up the material.

CDR1 is LNHDA, CDR2 SQIVND, per germline (reference sequence). The CDR3 is 17 residues long. After removal of 0 bases from V and 6 bases from J, the junction contained 9 bases not matched to a gene. As handled by the study authors: By means of reference gene primer amplification, nucleated cell counts were estimated. Data came from immunoSEQ multiplex PCR; TCRdb stores just in-frame clones and leaves some out. That table is the source of V, J and clone size, and D and trimming were worked out from the DNA. The table includes around 260,000 clones, roughly 85% detected once. The TCR originated in a woman aged 25 to 39 with active or convalescent COVID-19. The rearrangement links TRBV19 to TRBJ2-3; 10 bases are shared with TRBD1. The sample taken for sequencing was peripheral blood. The CDR3 bases are TGTGCCAGTAGTATAGATCTAAGGGACAGGGGTGAGGATACGCAGTATTTT. Its protein product is CASSIDLRDRGEDTQYF.